These 10 T cell receptor beta chains originate from one sample sequenced in a study of blood T cell repertoires in COVID-19. Using immunoSEQ multiplex PCR, the repertoire was profiled, and TCRdb retains in-frame clones only, with some absent. The repertoire consists of around 40,000 clones, with approximately 90% occurring once and the leading ten covering more than 10%. Sample: peripheral blood. These TCRs come from a human donor in a cohort sampled during active COVID-19.

V gene TRBV4-3 combines with J gene TRBJ1-1, with D hard to call. The CDR3 extends over 15 amino acids. V lost 0 bases and J lost 1, with 9 bases in between. Germline CDR1 is LGHNA and CDR2 is YSLEER. The CDR3 protein is CASSQDPSPNTEAFF. For the CDR3, the DNA is TGCGCCAGCAGCCAAGACCCGAGTCCGAACACTGAAGCTTTCTTT.

The chain employs TRBV7-9 and TRBJ1-6; D unclear. This CDR3 has 14 amino acids. V lost 4 bases to trimming and J lost 7 bases, with 11 bases between them. Germline CDR1 SEHNR, CDR2 FQNEAQ (reference sequence). CDR3 protein: CASSYENSNSPLHF. The CDR3 DNA reads as TGTGCCAGCAGCTACGAGAATTCGAATTCACCCCTCCACTTT.

The DNA for the CDR3 is TGTGCCATCAGTAACCGGGACAGGCTCTCCTACGAGCAGTACTTC. This translates into CAISNRDRLSYEQYF. The chain is built from TRBV10-3 and TRBJ2-7; 8 bases are a match to TRBD1. The trim removed 5 bases at V and 0 bases at J, leaving 6 bases unmatched. CDR3 length: 15 residues. Germline values: CDR1 ENHRY, CDR2 SYGVKD.

V and J are TRBV18 and TRBJ2-1; 8 bases map to TRBD1. The V segment lost 5 bases and the J segment 0 bases; nucleotides outside the gene matches: 6. Germline-derived CDR1 and CDR2 are KGHSH and LQKENI. This CDR3 is 16 amino acids long. This CDR3 reads CASSRQGLSSYNEQFF. CDR3 nucleotide sequence: TGTGCCAGCTCAAGACAGGGGCTCAGCTCCTACAATGAGCAGTTCTTC.

J is TRBJ1-4 and V is TRBV18; 10 positions agree with TRBD1. CDR1 and CDR2 (germline): KGHSH, LQKENI. V lost 3 bases and J lost 6; bases outside the gene matches: 4. The CDR3 consists of 15 residues. The CDR3 protein is CASSPSGQGYEKLFF. Written as DNA, the CDR3 is TGTGCCAGCTCACCTTCGGGACAGGGGTATGAAAAACTGTTTTTT. The variable domain in full, completed from reference TRBV18 and TRBJ1-4, reads NAGVMQNPRHLVRRRGQEARLRCSPMKGHSHVYWYRQLPEEGLKFMVYLQKENIIDESGMPKERFSAEFPKEGPSILRIQQVVRGDSAAYFCASSPSGQGYEKLFFGSGTQLSVL.

V usage is TRBV7-9 and J usage is TRBJ1-5, with 10 nucleotides matching TRBD1. V shed 4 bases, J shed 6 bases, and the junction held 6 bases outside the gene matches. The V gene's germline CDR1 is SEHNR and CDR2 FQNEAQ (reference sequence). CDR3 length: 15 amino acids. Written as DNA, the CDR3 is TGTGCCAGCAGCTCGACAGGGGGCGGGGGTCAGCCCCAGCATTTT. This sequence encodes CASSSTGGGGQPQHF.

This chain connects TRBV5-4 to TRBJ2-1; the D gene is possibly TRBD2 (7 bases). Germline-derived CDR1 and CDR2 are SGHNT and YYREEE (reference sequence). The CDR3 has 16 amino acids. Trimming removed 4 bases at V and 3 bases at J, with 17 bases between. CDR3 DNA sequence: TGTGCCAGCAGCCTGTGGGGGGGCGGAAACTACAATGAGCAGTTCTTC. Its translation is CASSLWGGGNYNEQFF.

CDR3 sequence: CASSLKSGSYEQYF. The CDR3, as DNA: TGTGCCAGCAGTCTAAAGAGCGGATCCTACGAGCAGTACTTC. The chain employs TRBV27 and TRBJ2-7, with D possibly TRBD2 on 5 matching bases. Trimming pared 5 bases from V and 1 base from J, leaving 12 bases between. This CDR3 contains 14 residues. Germline V gene lookup returns CDR1 MNHEY and CDR2 SMNVEV (reference sequence).

The chain couples TRBV4-1 to TRBJ2-5; 8 nucleotides line up with TRBD1. Trimming cost V 5 bases and J 1 base; bases outside gene matches: 9. The CDR3 covers 16 residues. The germline V gene has CDR1 MGHRA and CDR2 YSYEKL. This chain's CDR3 is CASSSRQGRVQETQYF. The CDR3 coding sequence is TGCGCCAGCAGCTCCCGACAGGGGCGGGTCCAAGAGACCCAGTACTTC.

J is TRBJ2-3 and V is TRBV13; 13 positions match TRBD2. The trim removed 0 bases at V and 4 bases at J, leaving 4 bases unmatched. This CDR3 has 17 residues. Germline V CDR1 and CDR2: PRHDT, FYEKMQ (reference sequence). CDR3 nucleotide sequence: TGTGCCAGCAGCTTAGGGACTAGCGGGGGGTTGTCAGATACGCAGTATTTT. Protein product: CASSLGTSGGLSDTQYF.